These 14 T cell receptor beta chains were sequenced from one sample in a study of CD8 T cells in ankylosing spondylitis. TCRdb re-called the 5' RACE reads with MiXCR, one entry per CDR3 protein. The table lists 150,000 or so distinct CDR3 sequences, under 35% of them singletons. Input material: synovial fluid, either unsorted or a sorted T cell fraction (not recorded which). These TCRs come from a male donor with ankylosing spondylitis.

The rearrangement links TRBV20-1 to TRBJ1-4; D is ambiguous. The CDR3 runs to 11 residues. Trimming left V 5 bases short and J 6 bases short, with 7 bases between. The germline V gene has CDR1 DFQATT and CDR2 SNEGSKA (reference sequence). CDR3: CSAWVDEKLFF. DNA for the CDR3: TGCAGTGCTTGGGTTGATGAAAAACTGTTTTTT.

The table lists this clonotype with many counts. The CDR3 protein is CASSSEGVNEQFF. CDR3 bases: TGTGCCAGCAGCTCCGAGGGGGTCAATGAGCAGTTCTTC. The rearrangement uses TRBV7-9 and TRBJ2-1; tentatively, D is TRBD1 (6 bases). The germline V gene encodes CDR1 SEHNR and CDR2 FQNEAQ (reference sequence). Trimming took 4 bases from V and 6 from J, leaving 10 bases between them. The CDR3 totals 13 residues.

J is TRBJ2-3 and V is TRBV20-1; 8 positions match TRBD1. Germline CDR1 and CDR2: DFQATT and SNEGSKA (reference sequence). The CDR3 runs 19 residues. With 0 bases clipped from V and 2 bases from J, the junction kept 16 bases outside the gene matches. The CDR3 spells CSARERDRGIGVNTDTQYF. The DNA of the CDR3 is TGCAGTGCTAGAGAAAGAGACAGGGGAATTGGGGTCAACACAGATACGCAGTATTTT.

The chain has TRBV4-2 and TRBJ1-3; D remains ambiguous. The length of the CDR3 is 15 residues. Deletions cut 0 bases from V and 9 bases from J, with 15 bases between. CDR1 and CDR2 (germline): LGHNA, YNFKEQ. This CDR3 is CASSQEARGTRTIYF. The CDR3 DNA is TGTGCCAGCAGCCAAGAGGCTCGGGGAACTCGCACCATATATTTT.

The chain has TRBV20-1 and TRBJ2-2, with D possibly being TRBD1 (5 bases). Between the trimmed V and J ends, which lost 2 bases and 4 bases, there was a span of 11 bases. Germline V gene sequence: CDR1 DFQATT, CDR2 SNEGSKA (reference sequence). The CDR3 length is 14 residues. In DNA, the CDR3 is TGCAGTGCTAGACCGGGTGGGGCCACCGGGGAGCTGTTTTTT. Amino acid sequence: CSARPGGATGELFF.

This chain links TRBV7-2 with TRBJ1-1; D gene unclear. The CDR3 consists of 13 residues. The germline gives CDR1 SGHTA, CDR2 FQGNSA. The germline V and J ends were trimmed by 5 bases and 14 bases, with 21 bases remaining between them. The CDR3 loop is CASSPGPILAPFF. The DNA for the CDR3 is TGTGCCAGCAGCCCAGGACCGATTCTCGCCCCATTCTTT. Together with reference TRBV7-2 and TRBJ1-1, the CDR3 gives the full variable domain: GAGVSQSPSNKVTEKGKDVELRCDPISGHTALYWYRQSLGQGLEFLIYFQGNSAPDKSGLPSDRFSAERTGGSVSTLTIQRTQQEDSAVYLCASSPGPILAPFFGQGTRLTVV.

This clonotype was detected many times. The chain uses TRBV3-1 and TRBJ1-1; D remains ambiguous. Trimming shortened V by 1 base and J by 8 bases, and 14 bases separated the two germline ends. Looked up from germline, CDR1 is LGHDT and CDR2 is YNNKEL (reference sequence). This CDR3 is 14 amino acids long. CDR3 coding DNA: TGTGCCAGCAGCCAAGGATTAGAAACATTGGAAGCTTTCTTT. This gives the protein CASSQGLETLEAFF.

The rearrangement links TRBV11-1 to TRBJ1-1; 7 nucleotides align to TRBD1. Trimming cost V 5 bases and J 0 bases; bases outside gene matches: 15. Germline assignment: CDR1 SGHAT and CDR2 FQDESV (reference sequence). The CDR3 has 18 amino acids. CDR3 loop: CASSLLLTGLDVNTEAFF. The DNA of the CDR3 is TGTGCCAGCAGCCTCCTGCTGACAGGGCTTGATGTGAACACTGAAGCTTTCTTT.

This clonotype was picked up a small number of times. The chain combines TRBV2 with TRBJ2-4; unclear D gene. The CDR3 consists of 15 residues. Germline V CDR1 and CDR2: SNHLY, FYNNEI. The germline V and J ends were trimmed by 3 bases and 0 bases, with 9 bases remaining between them. The CDR3 DNA reads as TGTGCCAGCAGTGAGGACGTACTAGCCAAAAACATTCAGTACTTC. It codes for CASSEDVLAKNIQYF.

The chain carries TRBV4-2 and TRBJ2-3; no clear D. The CDR3 contains 16 residues. Germline CDR1 and CDR2: LGHNA and YNFKEQ. The V and J ends lost 0 bases and 0 bases respectively, with 10 bases between them. The CDR3 loop is CASSQEGRLSTDTQYF. The CDR3 bases are TGTGCCAGCAGCCAAGAAGGGCGTCTCAGCACAGATACGCAGTATTTT.

The rearrangement uses TRBV7-9 and TRBJ2-7; 9 positions match TRBD1. Germline V gene sequence: CDR1 SEHNR, CDR2 FQNEAQ (reference sequence). The CDR3 has 16 amino acids. V gave up 5 bases and J gave up 4 bases; unmatched junction bases: 12. DNA of the CDR3: TGTGCCAGCAGCCTTTCGGGACAGGGTAGGTGGTACGAGCAGTACTTC. It translates to CASSLSGQGRWYEQYF.

The chain employs TRBV2 and TRBJ2-3; D is uncertain. This CDR3 comprises 12 residues. Germline V gene data show CDR1 as SNHLY and CDR2 as FYNNEI. Trimming cost V 2 bases and J 5 bases, with 5 bases left between them. As DNA, the CDR3 is TGTGCCAGCAGTGAAACAGTAGATACGCAGTATTTT. As protein: CASSETVDTQYF.

This clonotype was detected ten times or more. The chain couples TRBV15 to TRBJ2-2; D not resolved. CDR1 and CDR2 (germline): LNHNV, YYDKDF (reference sequence). CDR3 length: 15 amino acids. Trimming stripped 0 bases from V and 5 bases from J, with 10 bases between. The DNA of the CDR3 is TGTGCCACCAGCAGAGAGGGCCAGCCTACCGGGGAGCTGTTTTTT. Encoded protein: CATSREGQPTGELFF.

This clonotype has only a few counts. This chain links TRBV5-1 with TRBJ1-2, with D uncertain. V was trimmed by 0 bases and J by 4 bases, leaving 7 bases between them. Germline assignment: CDR1 SGHRS and CDR2 YFSETQ. The CDR3 covers 13 residues. CDR3 region: CASSLGPSYGYTF. The CDR3 coding sequence is TGCGCCAGCAGCTTGGGCCCTAGCTATGGCTACACCTTC. The full variable domain, in which reference TRBV5-1 and TRBJ1-2 provide the parts outside the CDR3, is KAGVTQTPRYLIKTRGQQVTLSCSPISGHRSVSWYQQTPGQGLQFLFEYFSETQRNKGNFPGRFSGRQFSNSRSEMNVSTLELGDSALYLCASSLGPSYGYTFGSGTRLTVV.